This TCR beta chain was retrieved from a study of monozygotic twins with inflammatory bowel disease. The CDR3 is 16 residues long. The V gene's germline CDR1 is SGHTA and CDR2 FQGNSA. TCRdb re-called the 5' RACE reads; every CDR3 protein appears as one record, without DNA. The ten top clones account for about 2.2%, within a sample of some 440,000 distinct CDR3 sequences. This TCR was recovered from a human donor with ulcerative colitis or Crohn's disease, or a healthy co-twin of an affected twin (not recorded which). The sequenced sample consisted of blood. The chain couples TRBV7-2 to TRBJ2-1; TCRdb reports TRBD1, a call that lacks DNA to check it against. CDR3: CASSLSLGQGLNEQFF.